The TCR beta chain under discussion was sequenced for a study of T cell repertoires in ileal Crohn's disease (dated by TCRdb to between 2018 and 2021). Background for the entire study: The median duration of disease was around 7.3 years, and at the time of surgery around 40% of patients were active smokers. Every patient underwent surgery because of a complication, which was stricturing disease in around 61% and penetrating disease in around 40%. Roughly half of the patients were given postoperative therapy, with about 19 on anti-TNF agents and approximately ten on thiopurines. The TCR repertoire was analysed in around 50 patients with Crohn's disease drawn from a prospective multicentre cohort. The study was conducted in parallel with a multicentre cohort that was designed to identify predictors of early endoscopic recurrence following ileocolonic resection. A Rutgeerts score above i0 was used to define endoscopic postoperative recurrence. A total of about 150 mucosal samples from 57 patients were sequenced, with samples obtained at several locations on the surgical specimen and at postoperative endoscopy. What the research found in general, with its limitations: A significantly higher proportion of clonal expansions was observed in active smokers at surgery than in non-smokers (approximately 28% vs 17%, p=0.02). Only a subgroup of patients, of unstated size, had their mucosal CD4 and CD8 T cells sorted and sequenced. Higher percentages of high-frequency clones at the time of surgery were linked to endoscopic recurrence, and every patient with clonality above 26.8% (18/57) had recurrence. Compared with CD4 T cells, sorted CD8 T cells held more high-frequency clones, which suggests that the mucosal expansions were mostly CD8.

Comments on this clone: Its antigen has not been determined. It has no much larger one-base neighbor in the sample; base qualities were not kept.

To be eligible, patients had to be adults with ileal or ileocolonic Crohn's disease and an indication for ileocolonic resection. Whole ileal mucosal biopsies were kept frozen at -80 degrees C prior to DNA extraction. A TRizol-based method was used to extract genomic DNA from the frozen whole biopsies, and the DNA was quantified with a NanoDrop 2000 spectrophotometer. The junction shows trimming of 2 bases on V and 0 bases on J, and the gene matches do not reach 2 bases of it. Reading the germline V gene (reference sequence) gives CDR1 LNHDA and CDR2 SQIVND. The CDR3 has 15 amino acids, counting the end cysteine and phenylalanine. Only CDR3 DNA remains: 45 bases, in frame from the first base. For commercial TCRB immunosequencing, approximately 480 nanograms of biopsy DNA were submitted for each sample. A two-step, amplification bias-controlled multiplex PCR was used by Adaptive Biotechnology to amplify CDR3 regions from genomic DNA. The first PCR used primers for every V and J gene segment; the second PCR added barcodes and Illumina adapters. CDR3 libraries were sequenced using an Illumina instrument. In the paper's pipeline: Vendor-provided pipelines were combined with custom analysis of raw data in R/Bioconductor under R version 3.3.0. Clonality, which ranges from 0 to 1, was calculated as the inverse of the normalised Shannon entropy across all productive clones. High-frequency clones were defined as the repertoire share of the top 100 clones, retaining only clones passing a 95% confidence test. Repertoire diversity was measured with the Simpson index, and overlap between samples was measured with the Morisita-Horn index. TCRdb holds this immuneACCESS table with in-frame rearrangements only. Some clones are missing; in checked studies, unresolved V genes explain under half, and the rest has no known cause. Clone size and the V and J calls come from that table; the DNA yielded D and trimming. The sample data list under 7,000 clones, and roughly 96% of these were observed just once. 0.31% of the sample is taken by the ten largest.

The specimen was ileal tissue. The sequence derives from an adult with Crohn's disease. The chain is assembled from TRBV19 and TRBJ2-3, and TRBD2 matches 7 of the central bases. The CDR3 in this case is CASSILAASTDTQYF. At the DNA level, the sequence is TGTGCCAGTAGTATACTAGCGGCTAGCACAGATACGCAGTATTTT.